These 26 T cell receptor beta chains came from one sample sequenced in a study of cytotoxic CD8 clonotypes in ibrutinib-treated CLL. Using immunoSEQ multiplex PCR, the repertoire was profiled, and TCRdb retains in-frame clones only, with some absent. There are 150,000 or so clones in the sample; 80% occur only once, and roughly 7.6% lies in the top ten. The input for sequencing was PBMCs, taken after 36 months of ibrutinib treatment. Source of these receptors: a human donor with chronic lymphocytic leukemia.

This clone was seen only a few times. The rearrangement joins TRBV18 to TRBJ1-2, with a tentative D call TRBD1 (5 bases). Per germline, CDR1 KGHSH and CDR2 LQKENI. V shed 6 bases and J shed 3 bases, with 14 bases lying between them. The CDR3 loop spans 14 amino acids. The CDR3 nucleotides are TGTGCCAGCTCCGCTCGGAGGGGAGACTATGGCTACACCTTC. Residues: CASSARRGDYGYTF.

The table lists this clone with a count of one. The V call is TRBV9, the J call TRBJ2-7; D call uncertain. Trimming pared 4 bases from V and 2 bases from J, leaving 16 bases between. CDR1 SGDLS and CDR2 YYNGEE come from the germline V gene. This CDR3 is 15 amino acids long. The CDR3, as DNA: TGTGCCAGCAGCCCACGGTGGGGTCAAACCTACGAGCAGTACTTC. It codes for CASSPRWGQTYEQYF.

The chain employs TRBV5-1 and TRBJ2-5; the match to TRBD1 covers 9 bases. Germline V lookup: CDR1 SGHRS, CDR2 YFSETQ. CDR3 length: 16 residues. V lost 2 bases, J lost 2 bases, and 7 bases stayed unmatched. The CDR3 bases are TGCGCCAGCAGCTTTTTCGGGACAGGGCGGCAAGAGACCCAGTACTTC. This gives the protein CASSFFGTGRQETQYF.

A few counts support this clone. The V and J genes are TRBV13 and TRBJ1-3; D unresolved. CDR1 PRHDT and CDR2 FYEKMQ come from the germline V gene (reference sequence). V lost 1 base and J lost 0, with 7 bases in between. The length of the CDR3 is 15 residues. The CDR3 DNA reads as TGTGCCAGCAGCTTAGCCCCGATCTCTGGAAACACCATATATTTT. This translates into CASSLAPISGNTIYF.

The chain has TRBV10-3 and TRBJ2-5, with 10 positions matching TRBD1. The CDR3 sequence is 14 residues long. CDR1 is ENHRY, CDR2 SYGVKD, per germline. The V and J ends lost 5 bases and 5 bases, in that order; junction bases with no gene match: 5. The DNA for the CDR3 is TGTGCCATCAGTCCCGGGACAGGGGAGGAGACCCAGTACTTC. This codes for CAISPGTGEETQYF.

The chain joins TRBV25-1 to TRBJ2-5, with no clear D. V was trimmed by 3 bases and J by 4 bases, leaving 3 bases between them. This CDR3 is built from 11 residues. Germline V CDR1 and CDR2: MGHDK, SYGVNS. The CDR3 DNA is TGTGCCAGCAGTGAGGGAGAGACCCAGTACTTC. It yields the protein CASSEGETQYF. Full variable domain (remainder filled in from reference TRBV25-1 and TRBJ2-5): EADIYQTPRYLVIGTGKKITLECSQTMGHDKMYWYQQDPGMELHLIHYSYGVNSTEKGDLSSESTVSRIRTEHFPLTLESARPSHTSQYLCASSEGETQYFGPGTRLLVL.

As to this clone: Other nucleotide sequences from this sample produce the same CDR3. The chain is built from TRBV18 and TRBJ1-2; TRBD1 matches 7 bases. The germline CDR1 and CDR2 sequences are KGHSH and LQKENI. The V gene end was trimmed by 6 bases and the J gene end by 3 bases; junction bases not matched to a gene: 4. CDR3 length: 13 amino acids. This CDR3 is CASSPDRDYGYTF. In DNA form, the CDR3 reads TGTGCCAGCTCGCCTGACAGGGACTATGGCTACACCTTC.

The CDR3, as DNA: TGTGCCAGCAGTTTAGTCAGCAATCAGCCCCAGCATTTT. Protein: CASSLVSNQPQHF. The V call is TRBV28, the J call TRBJ1-5, with D uncertain. The germline V and J ends were trimmed by 2 bases and 1 base, with 3 bases remaining between them. Germline lookup yields CDR1 MDHEN and CDR2 SYDVKM. This CDR3 spans 13 amino acids.

This chain links TRBV10-2 with TRBJ2-4; D gene uncertain. The V gene's germline CDR1 is WSHSY and CDR2 SAAADI. V was clipped by 6 bases and J by 0 bases, with 15 bases between them. The CDR3 totals 16 residues. Here the CDR3 DNA reads TGCGCCAGCAGATTTAGTTTTTCTGCAGCCAAAAACATTCAGTACTTC. Encoded protein: CASRFSFSAAKNIQYF.

This clone was seen a few times. The chain uses TRBV7-9 and TRBJ1-5; D is undetermined. V gave up 0 bases and J gave up 7 bases, with 7 bases separating them. Germline CDR1 is SEHNR and CDR2 is FQNEAQ (reference sequence). The CDR3 spans 13 residues. The CDR3 is CASSLAQWQPQHF. The CDR3 bases are TGTGCCAGCAGCTTAGCGCAGTGGCAGCCCCAGCATTTT.

This sequence joins TRBV28 and TRBJ2-7; 7 nucleotides match TRBD1. The germline gives CDR1 MDHEN, CDR2 SYDVKM. The V and J ends lost 8 bases and 3 bases, in that order; junction bases with no gene match: 4. This CDR3 comprises 12 residues. CDR3 in amino acids: CASRGQIYEQYF. The CDR3 nucleotides are TGTGCCAGCCGGGGACAGATCTACGAGCAGTACTTC.

The V and J genes are TRBV27 and TRBJ2-4; D is tentatively TRBD1 or TRBD2 (6 bases each). This CDR3 is 14 amino acids long. The V gene lost 3 bases and the J gene lost 5 bases, with 11 bases spanning the gap. CDR1 and CDR2 from the germline V gene are MNHEY and SMNVEV (reference sequence). In DNA, the CDR3 is TGTGCCAGCAGTTTCTACGGGGGCGAAAACATTCAGTACTTC. Amino acids: CASSFYGGENIQYF.

The genes are TRBV28 and TRBJ2-3, with 8 bases lining up with TRBD1. Trimming removed 3 bases from V and 4 bases from J; junction bases left unmatched: 3. The germline V gene has CDR1 MDHEN and CDR2 SYDVKM. The CDR3 length is 14 residues. CDR3 sequence (DNA): TGTGCCAGCAGTTTGGGACAGGCTGCAGATACGCAGTATTTT. This sequence encodes CASSLGQAADTQYF.

To note about this clone: A read error is possible here, since a much larger clone lies one base away. This sequence joins TRBV7-8 and TRBJ1-5; no clear D gene. Germline values: CDR1 SGHVS, CDR2 FQNEAQ. The CDR3 has 15 amino acids. DNA for the CDR3: TGCGCCAGCAGCCAAGATCCCCTAAGCAATCAGCCCCAGCATTTT. Translation: CASSQDPLSNQPQHF.

This clone was recorded only once. V is TRBV6-1 and J is TRBJ1-3; D unclear. Germline loops: CDR1 MNHNS, CDR2 SASEGT. V was pared by 2 bases and J by 4 bases, with 12 bases between. The CDR3 contains 15 residues. The CDR3 loop is CASSELGISGNTIYF. The CDR3 DNA follows: TGTGCCAGCAGTGAACTAGGCATTTCAGGAAACACCATATATTTT.

As concerns this clone: An end of the junction differs from the germline gene, which may be a read error. The chain is built from TRBV19 and TRBJ1-2; D uncertain. Germline values: CDR1 LNHDA, CDR2 SQIVND (reference sequence). There are 13 residues in the CDR3. The CDR3 loop reads CACSPGNNYGYTF. As DNA, the CDR3 is TGTGCCTGTAGCCCCGGAAACAACTATGGCTACACCTTC. The full variable domain, completed using reference TRBV19 and TRBJ1-2, is DGGITQSPKYLFRKEGQNVTLSCEQNLNHDAMYWYRQDPGQGLRLIYYSQIVNDFQKGDIAEGYSVSREKKESFPLTVTSAQKNPTAFYLCACSPGNNYGYTFGSGTRLTVV.

The chain carries TRBV19 and TRBJ2-2; 7 bases match TRBD1. This CDR3 has 13 residues. With 10 bases clipped from V and 0 bases from J, the junction kept 2 bases outside the gene matches. Per germline, CDR1 LNHDA and CDR2 SQIVND (reference sequence). The CDR3 DNA reads as TGTGCCATGGGACAGCCGAACACCGGGGAGCTGTTTTTT. Protein: CAMGQPNTGELFF.

The CDR3: CASSLMAGGMADTQYF. In nucleotides, the CDR3 is TGTGCCAGCAGCTTAATGGCGGGGGGTATGGCAGATACGCAGTATTTT. The genes are TRBV7-9 and TRBJ2-3; TRBD2 matches 8 bases. V trimming: 2 bases; J trimming: 4 bases; junction bases outside the gene matches: 8. Germline-derived CDR1 and CDR2 are SEHNR and FQNEAQ (reference sequence). The CDR3 has 16 residues.

The rearrangement uses TRBV11-2 and TRBJ2-5, with D possibly matching TRBD2 (6 bases). V lost 0 bases and J lost 7, with 15 bases in between. From germline, CDR1 is SGHAT and CDR2 FQNNGV. The CDR3 has 15 residues. CDR3 in amino acids: CASSLDLWARGTQYF. The CDR3 DNA is TGTGCCAGCAGCTTAGATTTGTGGGCGCGGGGGACCCAGTACTTC.

The chain is built from TRBV6-1 and TRBJ1-5; no firm D call. The length of the CDR3 is 15 residues. V was shortened by 7 bases and J by 7 bases, with 20 bases between the two germline ends. Germline CDR1 MNHNS, CDR2 SASEGT. CDR3 bases: TGTGCCAGCACGTCAGGTTCTCATCTGCTCCAGCCCCAGCATTTT. Translated, it gives CASTSGSHLLQPQHF.

The table lists this clone with a count of one. The chain has TRBV23-1 and TRBJ1-4, with 8 bases aligning to TRBD1. TRBV23-1 is recorded as an ORF, its role being uncertain. The length of the CDR3 is 15 residues. Losses at the gene ends were 3 bases for V and 3 bases for J; bases not matched to a gene: 3. The CDR3 sequence: CASSHRGLANEKLFF. CDR3 in DNA: TGCGCCAGCAGTCACAGGGGGCTGGCTAATGAAAAACTGTTTTTT.

This clone was seen only a few times. The rearrangement uses TRBV5-1 and TRBJ2-1; TRBD2 matches 11 bases. This CDR3 has 14 residues. The germline gives CDR1 SGHRS, CDR2 YFSETQ. Unmatched junction bases numbered 8, after V lost 8 bases and J lost 7 bases. The CDR3 protein is CASQTSGSFNEQFF. CDR3 bases: TGCGCCAGTCAAACTAGCGGGAGCTTTAATGAGCAGTTCTTC.

V is TRBV28 and J is TRBJ2-3; possibly TRBD1 or TRBD2 for D (5 bases each). V lost 4 bases and J 3 bases, leaving 17 bases between the germline ends. Germline V lookup: CDR1 MDHEN, CDR2 SYDVKM. This CDR3 spans 16 amino acids. The CDR3 protein is CASSSPGTPRTDTQYF. CDR3 coding DNA: TGTGCCAGCAGTTCCCCCGGGACCCCTCGTACAGATACGCAGTATTTT.

The chain carries TRBV10-3 and TRBJ2-7; 8 nucleotides match TRBD2. J was trimmed by 1 base and V by 6 bases; bases with no gene match: 2. The CDR3 consists of 13 residues. CDR1 and CDR2 from the germline V gene are ENHRY and SYGVKD. The chain's CDR3 is CAIRPGGSYEQYF. CDR3 DNA: TGTGCCATCAGGCCGGGAGGGTCCTACGAGCAGTACTTC.

The CDR3: CASRGGGSSEPYF. The CDR3 region has the DNA TGCGCCAGCAGAGGGGGAGGAAGTAGCGAGCCGTATTTT. The rearrangement links TRBV4-1 to TRBJ2-3, with D possibly called TRBD1 or TRBD2 (6 bases each). The ends were cut back, 6 bases at V and 14 bases at J, with 21 bases in the middle. CDR3 length: 13 amino acids. Germline values: CDR1 MGHRA, CDR2 YSYEKL.

V is TRBV29-1 and J is TRBJ1-5; D perhaps matches TRBD1 (5 bases). The CDR3 extends over 13 amino acids. V lost 6 bases and J lost 1, with 10 bases in between. CDR1 and CDR2 from the germline V gene are SQVTM and ANQGSEA. CDR3 sequence (DNA): TGCAGCGTAGGGGTACGGAGCAATCAGCCCCAGCATTTT. Translated: CSVGVRSNQPQHF. Complete variable domain (other parts from reference TRBV29-1 and TRBJ1-5): SAVISQKPSRDICQRGTSLTIQCQVDSQVTMMFWYRQQPGQSLTLIATANQGSEATYESGFVIDKFPISRPNLTFSTLTVSNMSPEDSSIYLCSVGVRSNQPQHFGDGTRLSIL.